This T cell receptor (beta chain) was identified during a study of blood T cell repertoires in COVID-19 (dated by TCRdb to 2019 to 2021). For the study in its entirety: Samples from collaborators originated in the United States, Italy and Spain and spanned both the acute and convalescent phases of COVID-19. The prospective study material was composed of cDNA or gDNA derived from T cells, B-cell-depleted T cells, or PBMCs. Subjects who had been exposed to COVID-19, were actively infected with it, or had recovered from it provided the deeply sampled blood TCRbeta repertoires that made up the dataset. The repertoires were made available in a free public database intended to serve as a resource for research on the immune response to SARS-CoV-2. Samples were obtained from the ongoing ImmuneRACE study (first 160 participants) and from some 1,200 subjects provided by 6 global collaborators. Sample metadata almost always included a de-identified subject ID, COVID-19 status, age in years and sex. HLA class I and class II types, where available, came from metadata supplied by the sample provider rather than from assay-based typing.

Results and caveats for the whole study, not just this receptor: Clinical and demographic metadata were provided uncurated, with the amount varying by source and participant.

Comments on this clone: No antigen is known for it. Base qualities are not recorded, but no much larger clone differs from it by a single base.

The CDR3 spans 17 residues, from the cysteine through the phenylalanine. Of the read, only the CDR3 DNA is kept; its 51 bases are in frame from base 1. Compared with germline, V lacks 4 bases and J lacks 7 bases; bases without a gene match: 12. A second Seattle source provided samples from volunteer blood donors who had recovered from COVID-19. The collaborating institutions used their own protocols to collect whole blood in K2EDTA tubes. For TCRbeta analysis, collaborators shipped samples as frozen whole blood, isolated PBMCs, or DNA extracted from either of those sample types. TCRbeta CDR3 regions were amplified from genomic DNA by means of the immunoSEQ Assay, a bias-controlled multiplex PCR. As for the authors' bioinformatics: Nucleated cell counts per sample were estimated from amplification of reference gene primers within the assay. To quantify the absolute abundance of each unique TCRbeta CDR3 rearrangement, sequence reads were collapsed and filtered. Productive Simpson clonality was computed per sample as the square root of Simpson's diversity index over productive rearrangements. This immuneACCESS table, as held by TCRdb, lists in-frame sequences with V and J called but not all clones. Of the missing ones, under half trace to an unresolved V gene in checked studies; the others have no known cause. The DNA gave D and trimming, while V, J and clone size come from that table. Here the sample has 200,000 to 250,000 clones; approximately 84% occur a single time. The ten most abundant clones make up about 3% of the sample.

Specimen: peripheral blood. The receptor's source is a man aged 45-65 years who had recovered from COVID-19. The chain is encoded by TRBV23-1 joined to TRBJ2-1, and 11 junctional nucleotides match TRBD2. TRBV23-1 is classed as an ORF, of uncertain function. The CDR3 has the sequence CASSLLRTSGQTNEQFF. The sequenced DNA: TGCGCCAGCAGTCTTCTCCGGACTAGCGGGCAAACAAATGAGCAGTTCTTC.